One T cell receptor (beta chain) is described in this entry. Produced via immunoSEQ multiplex PCR; TCRdb's table is partial and in-frame only. The table shows about 75,000 clones, with 95% to 98% occurring only once. The data originate from a study of technical replicates of blood from a handful of donors. Trimming pared 3 bases from V and 3 bases from J, leaving 9 bases between. Per the germline V gene, CDR1 is MDHEN and CDR2 is SYDVKM. The CDR3 is 13 amino acids. The chain uses TRBV28 and TRBJ2-7; D call uncertain. The sequenced sample consisted of T cells isolated from PBMCs. The receptor comes from a human donor in good health. The CDR3 sequence: CASSFPHNYEQYF. In nucleotides, the CDR3 is TGTGCCAGCAGTTTTCCTCACAACTACGAGCAGTACTTC.